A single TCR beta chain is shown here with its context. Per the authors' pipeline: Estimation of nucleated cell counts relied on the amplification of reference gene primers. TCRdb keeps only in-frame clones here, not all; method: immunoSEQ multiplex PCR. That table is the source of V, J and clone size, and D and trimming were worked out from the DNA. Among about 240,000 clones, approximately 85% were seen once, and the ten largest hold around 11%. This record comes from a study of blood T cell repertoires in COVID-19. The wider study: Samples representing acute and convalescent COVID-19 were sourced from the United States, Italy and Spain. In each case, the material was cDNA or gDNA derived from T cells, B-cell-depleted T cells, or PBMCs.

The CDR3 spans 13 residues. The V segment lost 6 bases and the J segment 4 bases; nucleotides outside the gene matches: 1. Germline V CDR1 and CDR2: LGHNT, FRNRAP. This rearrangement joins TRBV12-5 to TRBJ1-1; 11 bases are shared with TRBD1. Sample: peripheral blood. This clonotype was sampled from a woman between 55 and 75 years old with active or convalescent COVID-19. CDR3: CASGDRGPTEAFF. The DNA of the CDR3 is TGTGCTAGTGGGGACAGGGGGCCCACTGAAGCTTTCTTT.